This entry lists 20 T cell receptor beta chains sequenced from one sample in a study of beta chain features in type 1 diabetes. Expressed TCRB transcripts were sequenced because the isolated RNA had all been reverse transcribed beforehand. Profiled with immunoSEQ multiplex PCR; TCRdb holds only in-frame clones, not every one. In the table there are fewer than 250,000 clones, 13% to 15% of which are singletons. The specimen sequenced was naive CD4+ T cells from blood. The receptors stem from a woman in her thirties or forties in good health.

This clone was found a few times. The rearrangement uses TRBV28 and TRBJ2-7; 8 bases line up with TRBD1. J was trimmed by 3 bases and V by 4 bases; bases with no gene match: 8. The CDR3 has 15 amino acids. CDR1 is MDHEN, CDR2 SYDVKM, per germline. The chain's CDR3 is CASSSTGVSGYEQYF. CDR3 DNA: TGTGCCAGCAGTTCGACAGGGGTGAGTGGCTACGAGCAGTACTTC.

V and J are TRBV6-1 and TRBJ2-3; 12 nucleotides align to TRBD2. Germline V lookup: CDR1 MNHNS, CDR2 SASEGT. The CDR3 has 15 residues. J lost 1 base, V lost 11 bases, and 7 bases had no gene match. The CDR3 loop is CALAGGTWGTDTQYF. CDR3 bases: TGTGCCCTAGCGGGGGGGACATGGGGCACAGATACGCAGTATTTT.

There are a few counts of this clone. The chain is built from TRBV11-3 and TRBJ2-2; TRBD1 is a possible D gene (5 bases). CDR3 length: 14 amino acids. The V end was cut by 5 bases, the J end by 5 bases, with 12 bases between. Germline V gene lookup returns CDR1 SGHNT and CDR2 YENEEA. CDR3 protein: CASSLGQGTGELFF. The CDR3 DNA reads TGTGCCAGCAGCCTAGGGCAGGGAACCGGGGAGCTGTTTTTT.

This clone was detected only a few times. The CDR3 loop is CASSRYRRNEKLFF. The CDR3 DNA sequence: TGCGCCAGCAGTCGATATAGGAGAAATGAAAAACTGTTTTTT. The gene calls are TRBV23-1 and TRBJ1-4; no firm D call. Being an ORF, TRBV23-1 has a function that is uncertain. The CDR3 runs to 14 residues. The V gene lost 4 bases and the J gene lost 5 bases, with 11 bases spanning the gap.

The rearrangement uses TRBV6-5 and TRBJ2-2; 9 positions match TRBD1. Germline-derived CDR1 and CDR2 are MNHEY and SVGAGI. The CDR3 extends over 15 amino acids. The V and J ends lost 7 bases and 4 bases, in that order; junction bases with no gene match: 7. In nucleotides, the CDR3 is TGTGCCAGCAAAAGACAGGGGGGGCCCACCGGGGAGCTGTTTTTT. This translates into CASKRQGGPTGELFF.

This clone has a handful of counts. This chain connects TRBV5-1 to TRBJ2-1; 9 bases fit TRBD2. The CDR3 sequence is 16 residues long. Germline values: CDR1 SGHRS, CDR2 YFSETQ. V lost 1 base to trimming and J lost 4 bases; unmatched junction nucleotides: 6. The CDR3 is CASSLTLAGKYNEQFF. In nucleotides, the CDR3 is TGCGCCAGCAGCTTGACCCTAGCGGGGAAGTACAATGAGCAGTTCTTC.

This clone showed up just a few times. The chain carries TRBV9 and TRBJ2-5; no definite D call. The J call may be incorrect, as the DNA end agrees better with TRBJ2-7. Per the germline V gene, CDR1 is SGDLS and CDR2 is YYNGEE. This CDR3 has 12 residues. CDR3 residues: CASSPRPYEQYF. CDR3 in DNA: TGTGCCAGCAGCCCCCGCCCCTACGAGCAGTACTTC.

Only a few counts were recorded for this clone. CDR3 sequence (DNA): TGTGCCAGCACCCGGGGACCCAGGGGTCCAGATACGCAGTATTTT. Its translation: CASTRGPRGPDTQYF. The chain links TRBV5-6 to TRBJ2-3; possible D gene TRBD1, 6 bases. V dropped 6 bases and J dropped 4 bases, with 18 bases sitting between them. CDR3 length equals 15 residues. CDR1 is SGHDT and CDR2 is YYEEEE in the germline V gene.

The chain uses TRBV7-2 and TRBJ1-1, with a weak D call TRBD1 (5 bases). V lost 5 bases and J 1 base, leaving 8 bases between the germline ends. Per germline, CDR1 SGHTA and CDR2 FQGNSA. The CDR3 covers 13 residues. The CDR3 region has the DNA TGTGCCAGCAGCCCCGGACAGAACACTGAAGCTTTCTTT. This codes for CASSPGQNTEAFF.

The chain recombines TRBV6-1 with TRBJ1-2; D not resolved. CDR3 length: 12 amino acids. Trimming took 10 bases from V and 1 from J, leaving 10 bases between them. The V gene's germline CDR1 is MNHNS and CDR2 SASEGT. CDR3 amino acids: CATIKNNYGYTF. Written as DNA, the CDR3 is TGTGCCACTATCAAGAATAACTATGGCTACACCTTC.

There are a few counts of this clone. V is TRBV5-1 and J is TRBJ2-2; 11 nucleotides agree with TRBD2. Per the germline V gene, CDR1 is SGHRS and CDR2 is YFSETQ. V dropped 0 bases and J dropped 0; count of bases not matched to a gene: 4. The CDR3 consists of 18 residues. The CDR3 here is CASSLELAGDPNTGELFF. The CDR3 DNA follows: TGCGCCAGCAGCTTGGAACTAGCGGGGGACCCGAACACCGGGGAGCTGTTTTTT.

The J gene is TRBJ1-2, the V gene TRBV6-5, with 9 bases that match TRBD1. V was clipped by 7 bases and J by 0 bases; unmatched bases: 3. Looked up from germline, CDR1 is MNHEY and CDR2 is SVGAGI. CDR3 length equals 14 residues. Here the CDR3 reads CASMGQGANYGYTF. For the CDR3, the DNA is TGTGCCAGCATGGGACAGGGAGCTAACTATGGCTACACCTTC.

In its sample, this clone was seen a few times. The V and J genes are TRBV11-2 and TRBJ2-1; D gene ambiguous. CDR3 length: 17 amino acids. CDR1 SGHAT and CDR2 FQNNGV come from the germline V gene. V was cut by 5 bases and J by 7 bases, with 24 bases left in between. CDR3 region: CASSHPLKAGPTNEQFF. CDR3 in DNA: TGTGCCAGCAGCCACCCTTTAAAGGCAGGCCCGACGAATGAGCAGTTCTTC.

The gene calls are TRBV19 and TRBJ1-5; D is unclear. V was pared by 10 bases and J by 3 bases, with 13 bases between. This CDR3 has 13 amino acids. CDR1 and CDR2 (germline): LNHDA, SQIVND (reference sequence). CDR3 residues: CATTGLNNQPQHF. As DNA, the CDR3 is TGTGCCACCACTGGTCTGAACAATCAGCCCCAGCATTTT.

The CDR3 nucleotides are TGTGCCAGTAGCCGCGGGGGGGCCGGTACAGATACGCAGTATTTT. It is translated as CASSRGGAGTDTQYF. The V and J genes are TRBV19 and TRBJ2-3; 9 bases line up with TRBD2. Germline assignment: CDR1 LNHDA and CDR2 SQIVND (reference sequence). This CDR3 contains 15 residues. V was pared by 6 bases and J by 3 bases, with 7 bases of the junction left unmatched.

The genes are TRBV6-5 and TRBJ2-7; 10 bases align to TRBD1. The CDR3 length is 14 residues. Germline V gene data show CDR1 as MNHEY and CDR2 as SVGAGI. V dropped 10 bases and J dropped 4; count of bases not matched to a gene: 10. The CDR3 DNA is TGTGCCACCAGACGGGACAGGGGAGTATACGAGCAGTACTTC. Its protein product is CATRRDRGVYEQYF.

The genes are TRBV5-5 and TRBJ2-6; TRBD1 aligns across 8 bases. J gave up 2 bases and V 0 bases, and 4 bases lay outside the gene matches. In germline, CDR1 is SGHKS, CDR2 YYEKEE (reference sequence). The CDR3 loop spans 17 amino acids. The CDR3 DNA sequence: TGTGCCAGCAGCTTGGTGGCAGGGGGCCCTGGGGCCAACGTCCTGACTTTC. Translated: CASSLVAGGPGANVLTF.

The J gene is TRBJ1-4, the V gene TRBV11-2; D not resolved. The CDR3 loop spans 15 amino acids. V was clipped by 1 base and J by 5 bases, with 11 bases between them. Germline CDR1 and CDR2: SGHAT and FQNNGV. The CDR3 is CASSLGWLSNEKLFF. CDR3 DNA: TGTGCCAGCAGCTTAGGATGGCTGTCAAATGAAAAACTGTTTTTT.

This clone came up a few times. The V and J genes are TRBV4-1 and TRBJ2-3; 11 bases fit TRBD2. From germline, CDR1 is MGHRA and CDR2 YSYEKL. The CDR3 is 16 amino acids. V dropped 4 bases and J dropped 2; count of bases not matched to a gene: 5. The CDR3 coding sequence is TGCGCCAGCAGCCGTGATAGCGGGGGGGTCACAGATACGCAGTATTTT. Translation gives CASSRDSGGVTDTQYF.

Comment on this clone: The identical CDR3 is also encoded by other nucleotide sequences in the sample. The chain employs TRBV5-1 and TRBJ1-3; no clear D. The CDR3 extends over 13 amino acids. With 5 bases removed from V and 0 bases from J, the gap between germline ends came to 6 bases. Per germline, CDR1 SGHRS and CDR2 YFSETQ. CDR3 nucleotide sequence: TGCGCCAGCAGTCGGGACTCTGGAAACACCATATATTTT. Translation: CASSRDSGNTIYF. The full variable domain, with the rest looked up from reference TRBV5-1 and TRBJ1-3, is KAGVTQTPRYLIKTRGQQVTLSCSPISGHRSVSWYQQTPGQGLQFLFEYFSETQRNKGNFPGRFSGRQFSNSRSEMNVSTLELGDSALYLCASSRDSGNTIYFGEGSWLTVV.